Presented here are 32 T cell receptor beta chains from one specimen sequenced in a study of blood T cells in healthy people across ages. Primers used in a second PCR of roughly 7 to 12 cycles were a sample-barcoded 5' primer and a J-beta primer mix. TCRdb redid the calling of the 5' RACE reads with MiXCR, one entry per CDR3 protein. The table has some 1.1 million distinct CDR3 sequences, under 40% seen once. The material sequenced was blood. The receptors stem from a man aged 18 to 29 in good health.

This chain links TRBV7-3 with TRBJ1-4; 8 bases line up with TRBD1. V lost 4 bases, J lost 10 bases, and 8 bases stayed unmatched. The CDR3 totals 14 residues. The germline CDR1 and CDR2 sequences are SGHTA and FQGTGA. DNA of the CDR3: TGTGCCAGCAGCTCAGGACAGGGAGATGGAAAACTGTTTTTT. It specifies CASSSGQGDGKLFF.

The chain is built from TRBV20-1 and TRBJ1-5; no reliable D call. V was cut by 3 bases and J by 3 bases, with 12 bases left in between. Germline CDR1 reads DFQATT; CDR2 reads SNEGSKA (reference sequence). CDR3 length equals 14 residues. The CDR3 sequence is CSASMDWNNQPQHF. As DNA, the CDR3 is TGCAGTGCTAGCATGGACTGGAACAATCAGCCCCAGCATTTT.

This clonotype has ten or more counts. This chain links TRBV7-2 with TRBJ2-5; possibly TRBD1 for D (5 bases). From germline, CDR1 is SGHTA and CDR2 FQGNSA. The V and J ends lost 2 bases and 2 bases respectively, with 12 bases between them. The CDR3 extends over 15 amino acids. The CDR3 sequence: CASSLNGHLQETQYF. CDR3 DNA sequence: TGTGCCAGCAGCTTAAACGGACACCTACAAGAGACCCAGTACTTC.

This clonotype showed up just once. A much larger clonotype is one base distant, so this may be a read error. The genes are TRBV6-5 and TRBJ1-2; D remains ambiguous. Germline CDR1 MNHEY, CDR2 SVGAGI. There are 15 residues in the CDR3. The CDR3 spells CASSYSPRTNYGFTF. In nucleotides, the CDR3 is TGTGCCAGCAGTTACTCTCCCAGAACTAACTATGGCTTCACCTTC.

This chain's CDR3 is CASSQERQGTDSPLHF. Written as DNA, the CDR3 is TGTGCCAGCAGCCAGGAAAGACAGGGAACGGATTCACCCCTCCACTTT. The chain combines TRBV4-2 with TRBJ1-6, with 7 bases that match TRBD1. Trimming took 3 bases from V and 8 from J; bases not matched to a gene: 10. The CDR3 sequence is 16 residues long. Germline values: CDR1 LGHNA, CDR2 YNFKEQ.

The chain uses TRBV14 and TRBJ1-4; unclear D gene. There are 15 residues in the CDR3. Germline V lookup: CDR1 SGHDN, CDR2 FVKESK. The V gene lost 1 base and the J gene lost 6 bases, with 12 bases spanning the gap. The CDR3 region has the DNA TGTGCCAGCAGCCAAGGCGTGTATTCGTATGAAAAACTGTTTTTT. Translation gives CASSQGVYSYEKLFF.

V is TRBV7-2 and J is TRBJ2-3; tentatively, D is TRBD2 (5 bases). The germline gives CDR1 SGHTA, CDR2 FQGNSA. V lost 2 bases to trimming and J lost 3 bases, with 15 bases between them. The CDR3 has 16 amino acids. The CDR3, as DNA: TGTGCCAGCAGCTTAAGCCCCGGGATTTTAACAGATACGCAGTATTTT. Translating it yields CASSLSPGILTDTQYF.

A note on this clonotype: Germline is not matched at one junction end, which may reflect a read error. The chain carries TRBV12-3 or TRBV12-4 and TRBJ1-2, with D possibly matching TRBD1 (5 bases). The CDR3 loop spans 13 amino acids. The CDR3 bases are TGCGCCAGCAGTTTACAGGTTGGGGATGGCTACACCTTC. Translating it yields CASSLQVGDGYTF.

J is TRBJ1-5 and V is TRBV6-1; the D gene is possibly TRBD1 (5 bases). The germline V gene encodes CDR1 MNHNS and CDR2 SASEGT. The CDR3 spans 14 residues. The V and J ends lost 6 bases and 5 bases respectively, with 14 bases between them. CDR3 coding DNA: TGTGCCAGCAGAGCGGGGCTCACAGATCAGCCCCAGCATTTT. Protein: CASRAGLTDQPQHF.

The sample holds one count of this clonotype. A much larger clonotype is one base distant, so this may be a read error. The V gene is TRBV6-1, the J gene TRBJ2-7; TRBD2 might be the D (6 bases). Germline CDR1 is MNHNS and CDR2 is SASEGT. The CDR3 sequence is 15 residues long. The DNA for the CDR3 is TGTGCCAGCAGTGAAGCGCGGGACCGCTCCTACGAGCGGTACTTC. This translates into CASSEARDRSYERYF.

This rearrangement joins TRBV7-9 to TRBJ2-7, with a weak D call TRBD2 (5 bases). The CDR3 totals 12 residues. With 5 bases removed from V and 5 bases from J, the gap between germline ends came to 10 bases. Per the germline V gene, CDR1 is SEHNR and CDR2 is FQNEAQ (reference sequence). The CDR3 nucleotides are TGTGCCAGCAGCAGGAGGACCGACGAGCAGTACTTC. As protein: CASSRRTDEQYF.

The chain recombines TRBV6-2 or TRBV6-3 with TRBJ2-3; TRBD2 agrees at 9 bases. Germline trimming cut 6 bases from V and 1 base from J; bases unmatched to any gene: 5. CDR1 is MNHEY, CDR2 SVGEGT, per germline. The CDR3 totals 15 residues. The CDR3: CASRASGERTDTQYF. CDR3 DNA sequence: TGTGCCAGCAGAGCTAGCGGGGAACGCACAGATACGCAGTATTTT.

The rearrangement joins TRBV7-2 to TRBJ2-1; TRBD2 aligns across 9 bases. The J call could be wrong; TRBJ2-7 is a better fit for the DNA end. CDR1 and CDR2 from the germline V gene are SGHTA and FQGNSA. This CDR3 contains 15 residues. In DNA, the CDR3 is TGTGCCAGCAGCTTAATGGGACTAGCATACGATGAGCAGTACTTC. Its protein product is CASSLMGLAYDEQYF.

This sequence joins TRBV20-1 and TRBJ1-5; D is unresolved. CDR3 length equals 15 residues. Germline V CDR1 and CDR2: DFQATT, SNEGSKA (reference sequence). The V and J ends lost 5 bases and 4 bases respectively, with 18 bases between them. The CDR3: CSAPSGSSSNQPQHF. CDR3 coding DNA: TGCAGTGCTCCATCTGGGTCCTCAAGTAATCAGCCCCAGCATTTT.

This sequence joins TRBV10-3 and TRBJ2-2, with D perhaps matching TRBD1 (6 bases). This CDR3 has 13 residues. V lost 5 bases and J 7 bases, leaving 11 bases between the germline ends. Germline V gene data show CDR1 as ENHRY and CDR2 as SYGVKD. CDR3 protein: CAISPGAGGELFF. DNA of the CDR3: TGTGCCATCAGTCCAGGGGCCGGCGGGGAGCTGTTTTTT.

The gene calls are TRBV28 and TRBJ2-2; D call uncertain. In germline, CDR1 is MDHEN, CDR2 SYDVKM. Trimming pared 6 bases from V and 5 bases from J, leaving 16 bases between. There are 15 residues in the CDR3. The chain's CDR3 is CASRFPFQRTGELFF. The CDR3 region has the DNA TGTGCCAGCAGGTTTCCATTCCAGAGGACCGGGGAGCTGTTTTTT. The variable domain in full, with the rest retrieved from reference TRBV28 and TRBJ2-2, is DVKVTQSSRYLVKRTGEKVFLECVQDMDHENMFWYRQDPGLGLRLIYFSYDVKMKEKGDIPEGYSVSREKKERFSLILESASTNQTSMYLCASRFPFQRTGELFFGEGSRLTVL.

The gene calls are TRBV12-3 or TRBV12-4 and TRBJ2-3; either TRBD1 or TRBD2 may supply D (6 bases each). V lost 7 bases, J lost 3 bases, and 14 bases lay in between. This CDR3 region has 14 residues. The CDR3 nucleotides read TGTGCCAGCAATGTGGGGGGCGTGACAGATACGCAGTATTTT. This codes for CASNVGGVTDTQYF.

The rearrangement joins TRBV4-3 to TRBJ1-5, with a weak D call TRBD1 (5 bases). The CDR3 loop spans 15 amino acids. Germline values: CDR1 LGHNA, CDR2 YSLEER. Trimming removed 2 bases from V and 7 bases from J, with 15 bases in between. This CDR3 reads CASSQTIQVVQPQHF. The CDR3 region has the DNA TGCGCCAGCAGCCAAACGATACAGGTGGTCCAGCCCCAGCATTTT.

V gene TRBV5-1 combines with J gene TRBJ1-2; no clear D. The germline V gene encodes CDR1 SGHRS and CDR2 YFSETQ. The V end lost 0 bases, the J end lost 4 bases, and 10 bases lay between the germline ends. The CDR3 length is 14 residues. CDR3 sequence (DNA): TGCGCCAGCAGCTTGGGGACTTTGACCTATGGCTACACCTTC. It encodes CASSLGTLTYGYTF.

This clonotype was seen once. The chain couples TRBV20-1 to TRBJ1-1, with TRBD1 as a possible D gene (5 bases). Trimming took off 0 bases at V and 8 bases at J, with 19 bases between the two ends. This CDR3 contains 15 residues. Germline CDR1 is DFQATT and CDR2 is SNEGSKA (reference sequence). This chain's CDR3 is CSARDTTGAFREAFF. In DNA form, the CDR3 reads TGCAGTGCTAGAGATACGACCGGGGCGTTCCGAGAAGCTTTCTTT.

This clonotype was counted many times. V usage is TRBV12-5 and J usage is TRBJ1-2; 7 positions agree with TRBD1. This CDR3 is built from 14 residues. Per germline, CDR1 LGHNT and CDR2 FRNRAP. Trimming cost V 5 bases and J 4 bases; bases outside gene matches: 7. Here the CDR3 DNA reads TGTGCTAGTGGTCTAGGGGGCTCCCTCTATGGCTACACCTTC. Protein sequence: CASGLGGSLYGYTF.

This clonotype was seen a few times. This chain uses TRBV5-1 with TRBJ2-3, with D possibly being TRBD1 (6 bases). Germline CDR1 is SGHRS and CDR2 is YFSETQ. Between the trimmed V and J ends, which lost 2 bases and 2 bases, there was a span of 12 bases. This CDR3 spans 15 amino acids. Here the CDR3 DNA reads TGCGCCAGCAGCTTTCAGGGGCCAACCACAGATACGCAGTATTTT. It specifies CASSFQGPTTDTQYF.

The V gene is TRBV20-1, the J gene TRBJ1-5, with 11 bases lining up with TRBD1. J lost 4 bases, V lost 6 bases, and 8 bases had no gene match. CDR1 and CDR2 from the germline V gene are DFQATT and SNEGSKA (reference sequence). The CDR3 is made up of 15 amino acids. The CDR3: CSAPPGTGGNQPQHF. The CDR3 DNA reads as TGCAGTGCCCCTCCCGGGACAGGGGGGAATCAGCCCCAGCATTTT.

With regard to this clonotype: A much larger clone differs from this one at a single base, so this may be a read error. The CDR3 coding sequence is TGTACCAGCAGCCGAACCAGCTACGAGCAGTACTTC. This encodes CTSSRTSYEQYF. The chain uses TRBV6-4 and TRBJ2-7; the D is unclear. This CDR3 region has 12 residues. Germline lookup yields CDR1 MRHNA and CDR2 SNTAGT.

This clonotype came up a few times. The chain uses TRBV4-3 and TRBJ2-1, with D unresolved. CDR1 and CDR2 (germline): LGHNA, YSLEER. CDR3 length: 15 residues. V lost 3 bases and J lost 3, with 12 bases in between. The CDR3 bases are TGCGCCAGCAGCCAGGTTGATTCTTTCTACAATGAGCAGTTCTTC. This translates into CASSQVDSFYNEQFF.

The V and J genes are TRBV12-3 or TRBV12-4 and TRBJ1-5; D possibly corresponds to TRBD1 (5 bases). This CDR3 comprises 15 residues. Trimming removed 6 bases from V and 6 bases from J, with 18 bases in between. The CDR3 here is CASSPDTVSSQPQHF. The CDR3 nucleotides read TGTGCCAGCAGCCCGGACACGGTTAGCTCTCAGCCCCAGCATTTT.

This sequence joins TRBV4-3 and TRBJ2-3; D not resolved. This CDR3 spans 16 amino acids. The germline CDR1 and CDR2 sequences are LGHNA and YSLEER. V was clipped by 3 bases and J by 0 bases, with 13 bases between them. CDR3 amino acids: CASSQGSVYSTDTQYF. In nucleotides, the CDR3 is TGCGCCAGCAGCCAGGGTTCAGTATATAGCACAGATACGCAGTATTTT.

The V call is TRBV12-3 or TRBV12-4, the J call TRBJ1-1; D might be TRBD1 (5 bases). The CDR3 is made up of 13 amino acids. Trimming removed 1 base at V and 11 bases at J, with 14 bases between. CDR3 nucleotide sequence: TGTGCCAGCAGTTTAGGGGGGTGGTCTTCGGCTTTCTTT. Its translation is CASSLGGWSSAFF.

For this clonotype: At one end, the junction sequence differs from germline, possibly due to a read error. The rearrangement joins TRBV5-6 to TRBJ1-5, with 7 bases matching TRBD1. The CDR3 has 15 amino acids. Per germline, CDR1 SGHDT and CDR2 YYEEEE. In nucleotides, the CDR3 is TGTGCCAGCAGCTTCAGAGGGGGCGGCAATCAGTCCCAGCATTTT. Amino acids: CASSFRGGGNQSQHF.

This clonotype was seen a few times. This rearrangement joins TRBV7-9 to TRBJ2-5, with D possibly being TRBD1 (8 bases). Germline V gene lookup returns CDR1 SEHNR and CDR2 FQNEAQ (reference sequence). Trimming shortened V by 5 bases and J by 4 bases, and 20 bases separated the two germline ends. This CDR3 comprises 16 residues. For the CDR3, the DNA is TGTGCCAGCAGCCAACAGGGGGGGTTTATACGAGAGACCCAGTACTTC. Amino acid sequence: CASSQQGGFIRETQYF.

The gene calls are TRBV5-1 and TRBJ2-1, with TRBD1 matching over 8 bases. This CDR3 is 17 amino acids long. V shed 3 bases and J 1 base; nucleotides not matched to a gene: 9. Germline loops: CDR1 SGHRS, CDR2 YFSETQ. The CDR3 region is CASSSRTGTSSYNEQFF. The CDR3 DNA reads TGCGCCAGCAGCTCGCGGACAGGGACCTCATCCTACAATGAGCAGTTCTTC.

This clonotype has just a few counts. V is TRBV20-1 and J is TRBJ1-6; perhaps TRBD1 as D (6 bases). CDR1 is DFQATT and CDR2 is SNEGSKA in the germline V gene (reference sequence). The CDR3 is made up of 15 amino acids. V shed 5 bases and J shed 2 bases, with 13 bases lying between them. The CDR3: CSAGNRDPYNSPLHF. CDR3 nucleotide sequence: TGCAGTGCTGGGAACAGGGACCCCTATAATTCACCCCTCCACTTT.